Listed below are T cell receptor beta chains from one sample, sequenced in a study of blood T cells in healthy people across ages. MiXCR, applied by TCRdb to the 5' RACE reads, yields one record per CDR3 protein. The sample contains 800,000 to 950,000 distinct CDR3 sequences, around 34% of which appear only once. Sequenced input: blood. The receptor source for this set is a man aged 18 to 30 in good health. CDR3s include the opening cysteine and the closing phenylalanine or tryptophan. The order of the fields is J gene, CDR3 length, V gene, D gene, clone size, CDR3 DNA, CDR3 protein. A D gene is named only where the DNA matches it firmly. Size values are once, few and many counts, or a class for expanded clones, and some rows have none.

J gene: TRBJ2-7
CDR3 length: 17
V gene: TRBV3-1
D gene: TRBD2
clone size: .
CDR3 DNA: TGTGCCAGCAGCCACTCGGGGGGGGCCCCATCCTACAATGAGCAGTACTTC
CDR3 protein: CASSHSGGAPSYNEQYF

J gene: TRBJ2-5
CDR3 length: 16
V gene: TRBV5-5
D gene: TRBD1
clone size: .
CDR3 DNA: TGTGCCAGCAGTTTGAACTCAGGGACAGGGAAAGAGACCCAGTACTTC
CDR3 protein: CASSLNSGTGKETQYF

J gene: TRBJ2-5
CDR3 length: 16
V gene: TRBV3-1
D gene: TRBD2
clone size: few
CDR3 DNA: TGTGCCAGCAGCCAAGATCCTAGCGGGGGAATGGAGACCCAGTACTTC
CDR3 protein: CASSQDPSGGMETQYF

J gene: TRBJ2-5
CDR3 length: 14
V gene: TRBV4-1
D gene: .
clone size: .
CDR3 DNA: TGCGCCAGCAGCCAAGTAGGGGGACGCAATGAGCAGTACTTC
CDR3 protein: CASSQVGGRNEQYF

J gene: TRBJ1-5
CDR3 length: 13
V gene: TRBV12-3/TRBV12-4
D gene: .
clone size: many
CDR3 DNA: TGTGCCAGCCACAAGGACAGCAATCAGCCCCAGCATTTT
CDR3 protein: CASHKDSNQPQHF

J gene: TRBJ1-1
CDR3 length: 15
V gene: TRBV7-9
D gene: TRBD1
clone size: .
CDR3 DNA: TGTGCCAGCAGCTCGGGACAGGGTATGAACACTGAAGCTTTCTTT
CDR3 protein: CASSSGQGMNTEAFF

J gene: TRBJ1-2
CDR3 length: 15
V gene: TRBV3-1
D gene: TRBD1
clone size: few
CDR3 DNA: TGTGCCAGCAGCCCCCGGGACAGGGAAAACTATGGCTACACCTTC
CDR3 protein: CASSPRDRENYGYTF

J gene: TRBJ2-1
CDR3 length: 18
V gene: TRBV5-6
D gene: .
clone size: many
CDR3 DNA: TGTGCCAGCAGGGAGGGTATACAGATTACTAGCTCCTACAATGAGCAGTTCTTC
CDR3 protein: CASREGIQITSSYNEQFF

J gene: TRBJ1-1
CDR3 length: 11
V gene: TRBV6-2/TRBV6-3
D gene: .
clone size: .
CDR3 DNA: TGTGCCAGCACCCCATATACTGAAGCTTTCTTT
CDR3 protein: CASTPYTEAFF

J gene: TRBJ2-6
CDR3 length: 16
V gene: TRBV6-5
D gene: .
clone size: .
CDR3 DNA: TGTGCCTGCAGCCCCAATGAAGGAACTGGGGCCAACGTCCTGACTTTC
CDR3 protein: CACSPNEGTGANVLTF

J gene: TRBJ1-2
CDR3 length: 15
V gene: TRBV7-9
D gene: .
clone size: .
CDR3 DNA: TGTGCCAGCAGCTTATTAAAAGCGTCGAACTATGGCTACACCTTC
CDR3 protein: CASSLLKASNYGYTF

J gene: TRBJ1-5
CDR3 length: 14
V gene: TRBV20-1
D gene: .
clone size: .
CDR3 DNA: TGCAGTGCTAGATCGGGGAATGGCAATCAGCCCCAGCATTTT
CDR3 protein: CSARSGNGNQPQHF

J gene: TRBJ1-1
CDR3 length: 14
V gene: TRBV28
D gene: .
clone size: .
CDR3 DNA: TGTGCCAGCAGATACCTAGGGGTTGCTAGAGAAGCTTTCTTT
CDR3 protein: CASRYLGVAREAFF

J gene: TRBJ2-7
CDR3 length: 14
V gene: TRBV12-3/TRBV12-4
D gene: .
clone size: .
CDR3 DNA: TGTGCCAGCAGTCCGTCGACGGCCACCTACGAGCAGTACTTC
CDR3 protein: CASSPSTATYEQYF

J gene: TRBJ2-7
CDR3 length: 13
V gene: TRBV27
D gene: .
clone size: many
CDR3 DNA: TGTGCCAGCAGTTTAAGGCAGACCTACGAGCAGTACTTC
CDR3 protein: CASSLRQTYEQYF

J gene: TRBJ1-5
CDR3 length: 13
V gene: TRBV4-1
D gene: .
clone size: few
CDR3 DNA: TGCGCCAGCAGCCAAGCTTGGGTTCAGCCCCAGCATTTT
CDR3 protein: CASSQAWVQPQHF

J gene: TRBJ1-5
CDR3 length: 12
V gene: TRBV6-1
D gene: .
clone size: .
CDR3 DNA: TGTGCCAGCCCCGGGCCTAATCAGCCCCAGCATTTT
CDR3 protein: CASPGPNQPQHF